The clone carrying this T cell receptor (beta chain) appeared a few times. Its antigen remains unidentified. The CDR3 runs 15 residues. The germline V gene has CDR1 SNHLY and CDR2 FYNNEI. With 6 bases removed from V and 4 bases from J, the gap between germline ends came to 18 bases. Employing constant-segment primers, 5'RACE generated TCR alpha and TCR beta cDNA libraries bearing sample barcodes and UMIs. Using its own MiXCR run on the 5' RACE reads, TCRdb lists one record per CDR3 protein. Of 250,000 to 350,000 distinct CDR3 sequences in the sample, 15% to 20% were seen once. The record originates from a study of T-cell memory formation after mild COVID-19. Whole-study findings and limits: Contracting clones localized mainly to CM and EM when CD4+ and mainly to EMRA when CD8+. Clones contracting day 15 to 85 were balanced CD4/CD8; later expanders leaned CD4+.

The receptor comes from a man younger than 35 who had mild COVID-19 (a few samples of this study predate the infection). Cell type and time point are not known. The chain has TRBV2 and TRBJ1-2; D possibly corresponds to TRBD1 (5 bases). Source material: PBMCs or a T cell subset sorted from them (not recorded which). This CDR3 is CASRGLTVGGYGYTF. The CDR3 DNA is TGTGCCAGCAGGGGCCTGACAGTTGGGGGCTATGGCTACACCTTC. Drawing the rest from reference TRBV2 and TRBJ1-2, the complete variable domain is EPEVTQTPSHQVTQMGQEVILRCVPISNHLYFYWYRQILGQKVEFLVSFYNNEISEKSEIFDDQFSVERPDGSNFTLKIRSTKLEDSAMYFCASRGLTVGGYGYTFGSGTRLTVV.